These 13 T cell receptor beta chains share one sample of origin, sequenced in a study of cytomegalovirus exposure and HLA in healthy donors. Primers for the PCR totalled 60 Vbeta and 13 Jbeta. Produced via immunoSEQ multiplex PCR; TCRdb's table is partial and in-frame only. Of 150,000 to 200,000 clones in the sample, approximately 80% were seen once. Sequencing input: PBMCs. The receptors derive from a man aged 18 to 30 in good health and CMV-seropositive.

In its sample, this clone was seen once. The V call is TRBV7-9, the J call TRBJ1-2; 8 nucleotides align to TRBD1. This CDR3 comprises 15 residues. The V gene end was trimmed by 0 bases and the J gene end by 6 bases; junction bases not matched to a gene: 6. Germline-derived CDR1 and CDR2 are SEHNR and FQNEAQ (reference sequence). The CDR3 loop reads CASSLAPGRGHGYTF. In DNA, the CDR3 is TGTGCCAGCAGCTTAGCGCCGGGCAGGGGGCATGGCTACACCTTC. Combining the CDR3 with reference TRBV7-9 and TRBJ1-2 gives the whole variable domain DTGVSQNPRHKITKRGQNVTFRCDPISEHNRLYWYRQTLGQGPEFLTYFQNEAQLEKSRLLSDRFSAERPKGSFSTLEIQRTEQGDSAMYLCASSLAPGRGHGYTFGSGTRLTVV.

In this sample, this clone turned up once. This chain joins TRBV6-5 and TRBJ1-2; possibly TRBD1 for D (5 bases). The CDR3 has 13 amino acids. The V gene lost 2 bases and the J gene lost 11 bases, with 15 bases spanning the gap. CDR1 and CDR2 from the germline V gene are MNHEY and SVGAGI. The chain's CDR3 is CASSYPGQGFYTF. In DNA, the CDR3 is TGTGCCAGCAGTTACCCCGGGCAGGGATTTTACACCTTC.

The CDR3 DNA is TGCAGCGTCTCCGACAGGGTAGCCGAAGCTTTCTTT. Translating gives CSVSDRVAEAFF. The chain combines TRBV29-1 with TRBJ1-1, with 7 positions matching TRBD1. The V gene's germline CDR1 is SQVTM and CDR2 ANQGSEA. The CDR3 is made up of 12 amino acids. J was trimmed by 8 bases and V by 6 bases; bases with no gene match: 9.

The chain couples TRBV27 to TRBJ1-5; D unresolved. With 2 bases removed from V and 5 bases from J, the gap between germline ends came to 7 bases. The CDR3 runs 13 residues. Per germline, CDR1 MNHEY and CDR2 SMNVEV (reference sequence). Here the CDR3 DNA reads TGTGCCAGCAGTTTAGCCGGGGATCAGCCCCAGCATTTT. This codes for CASSLAGDQPQHF.

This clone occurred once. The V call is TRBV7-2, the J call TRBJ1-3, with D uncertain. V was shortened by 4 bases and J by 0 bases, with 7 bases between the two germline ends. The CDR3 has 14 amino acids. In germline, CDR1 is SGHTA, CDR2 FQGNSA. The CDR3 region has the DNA TGTGCCAGCAGCTCCGCGGGCTCTGGAAACACCATATATTTT. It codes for CASSSAGSGNTIYF.

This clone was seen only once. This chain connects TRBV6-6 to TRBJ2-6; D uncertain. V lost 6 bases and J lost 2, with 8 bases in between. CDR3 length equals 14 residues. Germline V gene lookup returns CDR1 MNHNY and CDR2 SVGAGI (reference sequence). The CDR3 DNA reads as TGTGCCAGCAGCCGCTACCCTGGGGCCAACGTCCTGACTTTC. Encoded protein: CASSRYPGANVLTF.

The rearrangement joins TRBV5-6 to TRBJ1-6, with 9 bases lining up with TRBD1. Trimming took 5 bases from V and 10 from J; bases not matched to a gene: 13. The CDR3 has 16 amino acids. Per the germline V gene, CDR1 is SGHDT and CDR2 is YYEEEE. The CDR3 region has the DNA TGTGCCAGCAGGGGACAGGGAATCGGTCGGGACTCACCCCTCCACTTT. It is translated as CASRGQGIGRDSPLHF.

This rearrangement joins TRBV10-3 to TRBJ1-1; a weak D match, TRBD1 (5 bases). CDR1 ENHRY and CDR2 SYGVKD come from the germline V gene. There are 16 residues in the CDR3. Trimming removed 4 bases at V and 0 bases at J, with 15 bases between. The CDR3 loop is CAISGVEGLMNTEAFF. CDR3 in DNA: TGTGCCATCAGTGGGGTCGAGGGACTTATGAACACTGAAGCTTTCTTT.

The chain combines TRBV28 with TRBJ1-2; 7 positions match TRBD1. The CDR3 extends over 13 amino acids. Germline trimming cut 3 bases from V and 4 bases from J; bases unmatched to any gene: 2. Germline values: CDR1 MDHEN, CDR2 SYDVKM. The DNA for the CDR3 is TGTGCCAGCAGTTTTAAGGGGGCCTATGGCTACACCTTC. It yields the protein CASSFKGAYGYTF.

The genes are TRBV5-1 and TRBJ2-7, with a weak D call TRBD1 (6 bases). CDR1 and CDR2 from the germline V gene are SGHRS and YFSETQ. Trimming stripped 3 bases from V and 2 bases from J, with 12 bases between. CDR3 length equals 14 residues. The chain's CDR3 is CASSSSDSPYEQYF. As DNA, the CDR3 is TGCGCCAGCAGCTCCTCGGACAGTCCCTACGAGCAGTACTTC.

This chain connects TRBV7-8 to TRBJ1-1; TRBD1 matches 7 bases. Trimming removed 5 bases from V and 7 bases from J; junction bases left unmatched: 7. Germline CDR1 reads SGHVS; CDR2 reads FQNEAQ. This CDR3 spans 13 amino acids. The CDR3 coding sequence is TGTGCCAGCAGCCTGACAGGGATTCATGAAGCTTTCTTT. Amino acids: CASSLTGIHEAFF.

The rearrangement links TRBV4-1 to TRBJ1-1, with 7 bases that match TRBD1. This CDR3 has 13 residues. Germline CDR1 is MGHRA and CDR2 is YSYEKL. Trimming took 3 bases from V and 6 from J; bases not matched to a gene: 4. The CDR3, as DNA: TGCGCCAGCAGCCAGGGGCAGGGGGCTGAAGCTTTCTTT. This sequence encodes CASSQGQGAEAFF.

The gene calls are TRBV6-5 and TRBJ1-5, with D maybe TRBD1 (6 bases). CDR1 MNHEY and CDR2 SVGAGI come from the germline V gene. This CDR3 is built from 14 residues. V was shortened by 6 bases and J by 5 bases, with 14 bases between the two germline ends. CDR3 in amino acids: CASSIGQPYQPQHF. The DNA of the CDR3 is TGTGCCAGCAGCATCGGACAGCCTTATCAGCCCCAGCATTTT.